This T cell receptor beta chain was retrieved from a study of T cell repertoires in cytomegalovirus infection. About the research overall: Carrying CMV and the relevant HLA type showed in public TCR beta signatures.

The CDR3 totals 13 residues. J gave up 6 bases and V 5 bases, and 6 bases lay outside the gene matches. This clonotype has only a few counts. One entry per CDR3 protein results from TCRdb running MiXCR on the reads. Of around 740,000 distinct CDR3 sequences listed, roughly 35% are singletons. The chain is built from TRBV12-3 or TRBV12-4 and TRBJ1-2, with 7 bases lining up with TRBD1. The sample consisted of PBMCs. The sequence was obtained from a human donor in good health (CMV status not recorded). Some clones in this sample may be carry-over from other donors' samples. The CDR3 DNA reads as TGTGCCAGCAGTCGGCAGGGGGTTAATGGCTACACCTTC. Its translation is CASSRQGVNGYTF.